The entry below gives a single TCR beta chain sequence along with its context. The antigen is not known. Repertoires were generated with immunoSEQ multiplex PCR, while TCRdb's copy carries only in-frame clones and drops some. The sample includes over 100,000 clones, 90% of them seen just once. The entry originates in a study of T cell responses to AZD1222 COVID-19 vaccine. Study-wide points: The peak T cell response came first, and repertoires were sampled only after it.

Unmatched junction bases numbered 7, after V lost 6 bases and J lost 2 bases. Germline V gives CDR1 MNHEY, CDR2 SVGEGT. The length of the CDR3 is 16 residues. This chain links TRBV6-2 or TRBV6-3 with TRBJ2-3; 11 bases align to TRBD2. The sample consisted of peripheral blood, taken on day 0 of AZD1222 vaccination. The TCR comes from an adult in good health. The chain's CDR3 is CASSVSTSGVTDTQYF. For the CDR3, the DNA is TGTGCCAGCAGCGTCTCGACTAGCGGGGTCACAGATACGCAGTATTTT.